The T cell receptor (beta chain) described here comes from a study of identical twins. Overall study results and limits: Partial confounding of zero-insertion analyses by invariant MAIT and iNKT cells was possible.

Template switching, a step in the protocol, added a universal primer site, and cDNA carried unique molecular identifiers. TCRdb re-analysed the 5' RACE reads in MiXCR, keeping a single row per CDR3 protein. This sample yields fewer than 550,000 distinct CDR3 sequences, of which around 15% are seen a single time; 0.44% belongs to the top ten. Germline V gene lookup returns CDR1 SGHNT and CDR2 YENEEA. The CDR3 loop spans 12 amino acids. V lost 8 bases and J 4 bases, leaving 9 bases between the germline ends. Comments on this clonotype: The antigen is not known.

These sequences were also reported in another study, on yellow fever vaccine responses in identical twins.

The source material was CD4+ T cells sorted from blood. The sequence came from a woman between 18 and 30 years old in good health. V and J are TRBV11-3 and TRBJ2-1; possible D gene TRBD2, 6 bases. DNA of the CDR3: TGTGCCAGCGGCGGGAAGTACAATGAGCAGTTCTTC. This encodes CASGGKYNEQFF.